This is a list of T cell receptor beta chains from one sample in a study of CD8 T cells in ankylosing spondylitis. TCRdb redid the calling of the 5' RACE reads with MiXCR, one entry per CDR3 protein. The repertoire includes hundreds of thousands of distinct CDR3 sequences, around 17% of them detected once, and roughly 46% sits in the top ten. Material for sequencing was blood, either unsorted or a sorted T cell fraction (not recorded which). The origin of the receptors is a male donor with ankylosing spondylitis. CDR3s include the opening cysteine and the closing phenylalanine or tryptophan. The D gene is left open where the match is weak. The size field is filled for only some rows; it gives once, few, many or a size class.

j_gene,v_gene,d_gene,abundance,CDR3aa,CDR3nt
TRBJ2-1,TRBV6-1,-,once,CASRDGSYNEQFF,TGTGCCAGCAGAGACGGCTCCTACAATGAGCAGTTCTTC
TRBJ2-6,TRBV29-1,-,many,CSVEVQVAGANVLTF,TGCAGCGTTGAAGTGCAGGTCGCTGGGGCCAACGTCCTGACTTTC
TRBJ1-5,TRBV27,TRBD1,-,CASSLTTGGFQPQHF,TGTGCCAGCAGTCTAACGACAGGGGGATTTCAGCCCCAGCATTTT
TRBJ2-7,TRBV11-2,-,-,CASSLSAEYEQYF,TGTGCCAGCAGCTTATCGGCAGAATACGAGCAGTACTTC
TRBJ2-5,TRBV18,-,-,CASSPPQDQETQYF,TGTGCCAGCTCACCACCGCAAGACCAAGAGACCCAGTACTTC
TRBJ2-5,TRBV6-2/TRBV6-3,-,-,CASGVAETQYF,TGTGCCAGCGGGGTAGCAGAGACCCAGTACTTC
TRBJ2-7,TRBV6-4,-,few,CATPGLNSNEQYF,TGTGCCACCCCGGGTCTAAACTCCAACGAGCAGTACTTC
TRBJ2-7,TRBV4-1,TRBD2,few,CASSHGTSGSEQYF,TGCGCCAGCAGCCACGGGACTAGCGGGAGCGAGCAGTACTTC
TRBJ2-2,TRBV11-2,TRBD2,-,CASSLDPSGGLGTGELFF,TGTGCCAGCAGCTTAGATCCTAGCGGGGGTCTCGGCACCGGGGAGCTGTTTTTT
TRBJ2-2,TRBV5-1,TRBD1,-,CASSLSGTGTGELFF,TGCGCCAGCAGCTTGAGTGGGACAGGGACCGGGGAGCTGTTTTTT
TRBJ2-3,TRBV7-3,-,-,CASSLGLHGADTQYF,TGTGCCAGCAGCTTAGGTCTCCACGGGGCAGATACGCAGTATTTT
TRBJ2-7,TRBV12-3/TRBV12-4,TRBD2,many,CASSLAGGPYEQYF,TGTGCCAGCAGTTTAGCGGGAGGGCCGTACGAGCAGTACTTC
TRBJ2-3,TRBV2,-,few,CASSEALMGASHTDTQYF,TGTGCCAGCAGTGAAGCGCTTATGGGAGCTAGTCACACAGATACGCAGTATTTT
TRBJ2-5,TRBV14,-,-,CASSQVHETQYF,TGTGCCAGCAGCCAAGTTCACGAGACCCAGTACTTC
TRBJ2-1,TRBV18,TRBD2,-,CASSPLSGGVSSYNEQFF,TGTGCCAGCTCACCACTGTCCGGGGGGGTCAGTTCCTACAATGAGCAGTTCTTC
TRBJ1-1,TRBV7-3,TRBD1,few,CASSPWTGENTEAFF,TGTGCCAGCAGCCCATGGACAGGGGAGAACACTGAAGCTTTCTTT
TRBJ2-2,TRBV20-1,-,-,CSARGGAEANTGELFF,TGCAGTGCTAGAGGGGGGGCAGAAGCGAACACCGGGGAGCTGTTTTTT
TRBJ1-5,TRBV28,TRBD1,few,CASSLSSWTGDSNQPQHF,TGTGCCAGCAGTTTATCATCGTGGACAGGGGACTCCAATCAGCCCCAGCATTTT
TRBJ2-7,TRBV11-2,-,few,CASSLSGQIFWDEQYF,TGTGCCAGCAGCTTATCTGGACAGATATTTTGGGACGAGCAGTACTTC
TRBJ1-5,TRBV2,-,-,CASTKQGSNQPQHF,TGTGCCAGCACCAAACAGGGATCCAATCAGCCCCAGCATTTT
TRBJ1-1,TRBV29-1,-,many,CSVEQMNTEAFF,TGCAGCGTTGAACAGATGAACACTGAAGCTTTCTTT
TRBJ2-7,TRBV4-3,TRBD1,few,CASSQVQDRKYEQYF,TGCGCCAGCAGCCAAGTCCAGGACAGGAAGTACGAGCAGTACTTC
TRBJ2-1,TRBV5-6,-,few,CASSLTDSPYNEQFF,TGTGCCAGCAGCTTGACGGACAGCCCCTACAATGAGCAGTTCTTC
TRBJ2-3,TRBV5-1,-,-,CASSLGQSTDTQYF,TGCGCCAGCAGCTTGGGACAGAGCACAGATACGCAGTATTTT
TRBJ1-4,TRBV30,-,few,CAWGPGAQALNEKLFF,TGTGCCTGGGGTCCAGGGGCCCAGGCACTTAATGAAAAACTGTTTTTT
TRBJ2-7,TRBV29-1,TRBD2,few,CSAFGGGRSYEQYF,TGCAGCGCATTCGGGGGGGGACGGTCCTACGAGCAGTACTTC
TRBJ2-7,TRBV7-6,-,-,CASSSLQGGPNDYEQYF,TGTGCCAGCAGCTCCTTACAGGGTGGCCCCAATGACTACGAGCAGTACTTC
TRBJ2-3,TRBV20-1,TRBD2,-,CSASNRSGKTDTQYF,TGCAGTGCTAGTAATCGTAGCGGGAAAACAGATACGCAGTATTTT
TRBJ1-1,TRBV9,TRBD1,few,CASSETGGWTEAFF,TGTGCCAGCAGCGAAACAGGGGGGTGGACTGAAGCTTTCTTT
TRBJ2-2,TRBV28,-,-,CASIAVGDAKNTGELFF,TGTGCCAGCATCGCCGTGGGGGACGCAAAGAACACCGGGGAGCTGTTTTTT
TRBJ1-1,TRBV27,TRBD1,-,CASSPFPGTGNTEAFF,TGTGCCAGCAGTCCATTCCCCGGGACAGGGAACACTGAAGCTTTCTTT
TRBJ1-1,TRBV25-1,-,few,CASSELAEAFF,TGTGCCAGCAGTGAACTGGCTGAAGCTTTCTTT
TRBJ2-7,TRBV28,-,-,CASSLRAGRDYEQYF,TGTGCCAGCAGTTTGAGGGCAGGGCGGGACTACGAGCAGTACTTC
TRBJ2-2,TRBV4-2,-,-,CASSQEPIAGELFF,TGTGCCAGCAGCCAAGAACCCATAGCGGGGGAGCTGTTTTTT
TRBJ2-1,TRBV7-9,TRBD2,few,CASSLGSLAPYNEQFF,TGTGCCAGCAGCTTAGGATCACTAGCGCCCTACAATGAGCAGTTCTTC
TRBJ2-1,TRBV30,TRBD2,few,CAWRISGGIHNEQFF,TGTGCCTGGAGGATCTCGGGGGGAATCCACAATGAGCAGTTCTTC
TRBJ2-5,TRBV27,TRBD2,few,CASTYLAGEETQYF,TGTGCCAGCACATACCTAGCGGGAGAAGAGACCCAGTACTTC
TRBJ1-1,TRBV28,-,few,CASSFPGKRNTEAFF,TGTGCCAGCAGTTTTCCGGGAAAAAGGAACACTGAAGCTTTCTTT
TRBJ1-1,TRBV12-3/TRBV12-4,-,-,CASSLPGENTEAFF,TGTGCCAGCAGTTTGCCAGGGGAGAACACTGAAGCTTTCTTT
TRBJ2-1,TRBV6-5,TRBD1,-,CASSYSPTGVTLWNEQFF,TGTGCCAGCAGTTACTCCCCAACAGGGGTTACATTGTGGAATGAGCAGTTCTTC
TRBJ2-3,TRBV5-6,-,-,CASSHGGPTDTQYF,TGTGCCAGCAGCCACGGGGGACCCACAGATACGCAGTATTTT
TRBJ2-1,TRBV5-1,TRBD1,-,CASSSGQGSNNEQFF,TGCGCCAGCAGCTCTGGACAGGGGTCTAACAATGAGCAGTTCTTC
TRBJ2-5,TRBV7-9,TRBD1,-,CASSSPGGQETQYF,TGTGCCAGCAGCTCACCAGGGGGCCAGGAGACCCAGTACTTC
TRBJ2-2,TRBV6-5,-,-,CASSHTQGRKGGELFF,TGTGCCAGCAGTCATACTCAGGGAAGGAAAGGCGGGGAGCTGTTTTTT
TRBJ2-7,TRBV5-6,-,-,CASSLGDPNEQYF,TGTGCCAGCAGCTTGGGGGACCCGAACGAGCAGTACTTC
TRBJ2-2,TRBV12-3/TRBV12-4,-,-,CASSPSQGLGGELFF,TGTGCCAGCAGCCCATCCCAGGGTCTTGGCGGGGAGCTGTTTTTT
TRBJ1-1,TRBV4-1,TRBD1,-,CASSQVLTGETEAFF,TGCGCCAGCAGCCAAGTTTTGACAGGGGAAACTGAAGCTTTCTTT
TRBJ2-5,TRBV10-1,-,-,CASSESTGTGHQETQYF,TGCGCCAGCAGTGAGTCAACGGGAACAGGGCATCAAGAGACCCAGTACTTC
TRBJ2-1,TRBV6-1,-,-,CASSPPEVIGNEQFF,TGTGCCAGCAGTCCCCCGGAGGTTATCGGCAATGAGCAGTTCTTC
TRBJ2-7,TRBV20-1,TRBD2,few,CSARDLLAGVREQYF,TGCAGTGCTAGAGATTTGCTAGCGGGAGTAAGAGAGCAGTACTTC
TRBJ2-1,TRBV6-1,TRBD2,few,CASSPSLAGGYEQFF,TGTGCCAGCAGTCCGTCTCTAGCGGGAGGGTACGAGCAGTTCTTC
TRBJ1-4,TRBV11-2,-,few,CASSSAYRVEKLFF,TGTGCCAGCAGCTCGGCATACAGGGTTGAAAAACTGTTTTTT
TRBJ2-7,TRBV25-1,-,-,CASSEEDKSSYEQYF,TGTGCCAGCAGTGAAGAAGACAAGAGCTCCTACGAGCAGTACTTC
TRBJ2-1,TRBV19,TRBD2,-,CASSTQGLAYNEQFF,TGTGCCAGTAGTACCCAGGGACTAGCGTATAATGAGCAGTTCTTC
TRBJ2-2,TRBV15,-,few,CATSRELGGTGELFF,TGTGCCACCAGCAGAGAGCTAGGTGGCACCGGGGAGCTGTTTTTT
TRBJ2-1,TRBV20-1,-,-,CSAREPGTHNEQFF,TGCAGTGCTAGAGAACCCGGGACCCACAATGAGCAGTTCTTC